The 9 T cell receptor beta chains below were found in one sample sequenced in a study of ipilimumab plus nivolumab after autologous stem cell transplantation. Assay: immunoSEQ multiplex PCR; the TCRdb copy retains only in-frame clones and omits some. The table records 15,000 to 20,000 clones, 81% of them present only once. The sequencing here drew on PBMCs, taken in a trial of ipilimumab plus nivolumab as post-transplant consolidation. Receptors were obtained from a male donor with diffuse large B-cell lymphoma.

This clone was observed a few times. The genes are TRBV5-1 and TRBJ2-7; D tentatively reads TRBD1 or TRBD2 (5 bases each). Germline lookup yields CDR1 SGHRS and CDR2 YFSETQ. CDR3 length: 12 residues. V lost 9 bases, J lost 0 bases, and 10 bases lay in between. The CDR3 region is CATGPDSYEQYF. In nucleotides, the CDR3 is TGCGCCACGGGGCCAGACTCCTACGAGCAGTACTTC. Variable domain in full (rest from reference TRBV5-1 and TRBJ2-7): KAGVTQTPRYLIKTRGQQVTLSCSPISGHRSVSWYQQTPGQGLQFLFEYFSETQRNKGNFPGRFSGRQFSNSRSEMNVSTLELGDSALYLCATGPDSYEQYFGPGTRLTVT.

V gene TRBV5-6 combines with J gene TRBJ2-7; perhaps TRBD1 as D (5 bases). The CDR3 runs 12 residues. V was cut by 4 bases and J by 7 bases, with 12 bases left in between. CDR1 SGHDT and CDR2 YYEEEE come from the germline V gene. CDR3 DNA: TGTGCCAGCAGCCCAGGGCAGGATGAGCAGTACTTC. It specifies CASSPGQDEQYF.

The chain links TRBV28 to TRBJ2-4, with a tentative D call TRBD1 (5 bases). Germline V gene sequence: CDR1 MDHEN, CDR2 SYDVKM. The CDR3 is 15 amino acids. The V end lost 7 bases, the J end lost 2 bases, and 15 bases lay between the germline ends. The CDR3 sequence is CASKGLGQSKNIQYF. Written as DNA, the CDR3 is TGTGCCAGCAAAGGGTTGGGGCAGTCCAAAAACATTCAGTACTTC. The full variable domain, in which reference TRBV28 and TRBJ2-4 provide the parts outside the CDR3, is DVKVTQSSRYLVKRTGEKVFLECVQDMDHENMFWYRQDPGLGLRLIYFSYDVKMKEKGDIPEGYSVSREKKERFSLILESASTNQTSMYLCASKGLGQSKNIQYFGAGTRLSVL.

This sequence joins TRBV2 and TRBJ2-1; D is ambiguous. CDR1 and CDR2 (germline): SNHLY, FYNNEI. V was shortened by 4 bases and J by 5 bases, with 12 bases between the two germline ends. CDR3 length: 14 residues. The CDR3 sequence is CASSARLDNNEQFF. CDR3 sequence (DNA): TGTGCCAGCAGTGCTAGGCTGGATAACAATGAGCAGTTCTTC.

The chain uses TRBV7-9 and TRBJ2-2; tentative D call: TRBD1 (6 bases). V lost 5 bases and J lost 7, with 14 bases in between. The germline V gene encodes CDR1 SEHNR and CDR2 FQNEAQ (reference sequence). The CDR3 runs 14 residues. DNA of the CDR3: TGTGCCAGCAGCCCGCAGGGGCCAGGCGGGGAGCTGTTTTTT. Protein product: CASSPQGPGGELFF.

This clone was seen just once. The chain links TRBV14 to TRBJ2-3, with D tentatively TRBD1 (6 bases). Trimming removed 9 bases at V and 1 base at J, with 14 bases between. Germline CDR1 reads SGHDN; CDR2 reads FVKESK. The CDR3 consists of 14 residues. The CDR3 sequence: CARYQGSRTDTQYF. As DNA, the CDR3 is TGTGCCAGATATCAGGGGAGTCGCACAGATACGCAGTATTTT. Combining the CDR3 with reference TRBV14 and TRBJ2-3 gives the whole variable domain EAGVTQFPSHSVIEKGQTVTLRCDPISGHDNLYWYRRVMGKEIKFLLHFVKESKQDESGMPNNRFLAERTGGTYSTLKVQPAELEDSGVYFCARYQGSRTDTQYFGPGTRLTVL.

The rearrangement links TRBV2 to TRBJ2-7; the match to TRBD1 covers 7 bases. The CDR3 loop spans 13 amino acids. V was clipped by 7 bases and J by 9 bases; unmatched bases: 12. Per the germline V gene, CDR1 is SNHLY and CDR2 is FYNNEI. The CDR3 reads CASKWSPRDRQYF. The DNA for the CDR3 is TGTGCCAGCAAGTGGAGCCCCCGGGACAGGCAGTACTTC. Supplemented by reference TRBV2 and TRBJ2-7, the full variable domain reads EPEVTQTPSHQVTQMGQEVILRCVPISNHLYFYWYRQILGQKVEFLVSFYNNEISEKSEIFDDQFSVERPDGSNFTLKIRSTKLEDSAMYFCASKWSPRDRQYFGPGTRLTVT.

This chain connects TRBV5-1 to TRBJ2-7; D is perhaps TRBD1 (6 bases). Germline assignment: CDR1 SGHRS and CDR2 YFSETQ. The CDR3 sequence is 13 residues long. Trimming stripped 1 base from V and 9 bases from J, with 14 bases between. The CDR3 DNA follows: TGCGCCAGCAGCTTGTCGGACAGTGAATCGCAGTACTTC. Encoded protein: CASSLSDSESQYF.

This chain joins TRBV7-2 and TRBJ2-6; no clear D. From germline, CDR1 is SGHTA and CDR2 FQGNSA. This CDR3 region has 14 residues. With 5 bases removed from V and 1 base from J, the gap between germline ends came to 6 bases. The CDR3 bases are TGTGCCAGCAGCAGGACGTCTGGGGCCAACGTCCTGACTTTC. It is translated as CASSRTSGANVLTF.